This T cell receptor (beta chain) originates from a study of T cell repertoires in cytomegalovirus infection. Study information: Recently identified HLA-C-restricted and well-studied HLA-B-restricted CMV epitopes were used. CMV infection plus the matching HLA type was flagged by public TCR beta signatures.

This clonotype was seen a few times. Antigen unknown. MiXCR, run by TCRdb on the reads, gives a single entry per CDR3 protein. The repertoire holds hundreds of thousands of distinct CDR3 sequences, with about 30% as singletons. The study's findings and limits: Of the TCR beta families, the public ones yielded a cumulative frequency that identified carriers of CMV plus the relevant HLA. In two of eight donors, the top clonotype was HLA-C-restricted CMV-specific.

The sequence came from a human donor in good health (CMV status not recorded). Some clones in this sample may be carry-over from other donors' samples. This specimen was cultured PBMCs, taken from culture after CMV antigen stimulation.

DNA for the CDR3: TGTGCCAGTAGTACCGGACAGGGGTTTATTACTGAAGCTTTCTTT. Protein: CASSTGQGFITEAFF. The chain recombines TRBV19 with TRBJ1-1, with TRBD1 matching 9 bases. The CDR3 loop spans 15 amino acids. The J segment lost 5 bases and the V segment lost 4 bases, leaving 8 bases of the junction unmatched. CDR1 is LNHDA, CDR2 SQIVND, per germline (reference sequence).